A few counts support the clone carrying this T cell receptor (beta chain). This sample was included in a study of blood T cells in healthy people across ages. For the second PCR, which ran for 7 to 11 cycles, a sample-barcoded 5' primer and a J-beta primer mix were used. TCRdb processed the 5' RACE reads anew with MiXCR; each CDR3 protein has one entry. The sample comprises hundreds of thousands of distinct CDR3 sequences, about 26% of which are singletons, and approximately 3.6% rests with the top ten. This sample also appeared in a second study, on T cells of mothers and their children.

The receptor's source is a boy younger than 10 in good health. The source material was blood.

This CDR3 reads CASSYSLKIPSTDTQYF. The CDR3 coding sequence is TGTGCCAGCAGTTACTCGTTAAAGATACCTAGCACAGATACGCAGTATTTT. V and J are TRBV6-6 and TRBJ2-3; D not certain. The V gene's germline CDR1 is MNHNY and CDR2 SVGAGI (reference sequence). With 0 bases removed from V and 0 bases from J, the gap between germline ends came to 13 bases. This CDR3 comprises 17 residues.